This T cell receptor (beta chain) derives from a study of shared clonotypes between healthy human individuals. Note on this clone: The target antigen is unknown.

Whole-study results and caveats: Among donors, the sharing of clonotypes was expected to be influenced by sequencing depth. Non-shared clonotypes displayed generation probabilities falling below those of clonotypes present in all four donors.

Several immunoSEQ plates received, in even portions, the genomic DNA of each subset. Libraries were prepared by immunoSEQ multiplex PCR; TCRdb keeps only in-frame clonotypes and omits some of them. The sample has about 1.1 million clones, around 78% seen once. The V segment lost 5 bases and the J segment 0 bases; nucleotides outside the gene matches: 9. The CDR3 totals 18 residues. Germline lookup yields CDR1 SGHTA and CDR2 FQGTGA. The clonotype comes from a man younger than 35 in good health. Some clones in this sample may be carry-over from other donors' samples. The sequencing input was memory CD4+ T cells from PBMCs. Specified subset: CD45RA-negative fraction. V and J are TRBV7-3 and TRBJ2-1; TRBD2 matches 11 bases. CDR3 bases: TGTGCCAGCAGCCCCCGGGCTACTAGCGGGAGCTCCTACAATGAGCAGTTCTTC. Its protein is CASSPRATSGSSYNEQFF.